This record covers a single T cell receptor beta chain. Its antigen is still unknown. Sequencing was performed with immunoSEQ multiplex PCR; in TCRdb, only in-frame clones are kept and a portion is missing. Of about 54,000 clones in the sample, approximately 84% were seen once. These data come from a study of OX40 agonist ivuxolimab in advanced cancers. Across the whole study: Three patients responded partially, comprising one with hepatocellular carcinoma and two with cutaneous melanoma.

The CDR3 extends over 16 amino acids. Germline V lookup: CDR1 SGHNT, CDR2 YYREEE (reference sequence). J lost 0 bases, V lost 4 bases, and 8 bases had no gene match. Whole-study findings and limits: CD4+ and CD8+ T cells in blood underwent clonal expansion by week 6 at 0.1 to 3.0 mg/kg. CD8+ T cells were the subset that, on average, had more expanded clones than CD4+.

The sequencing used CD4+ or CD8+ T cells sorted from blood, collected in a trial of the OX40 agonist ivuxolimab. This chain links TRBV5-4 with TRBJ2-3; 7 bases align to TRBD2. This TCR derives from an adult with an advanced solid tumor such as melanoma, head and neck, liver or kidney cancer. Here the CDR3 DNA reads TGTGCCAGCAGCCCGTTGGCTAGCGGTAGCACAGATACGCAGTATTTT. Amino acid sequence: CASSPLASGSTDTQYF.